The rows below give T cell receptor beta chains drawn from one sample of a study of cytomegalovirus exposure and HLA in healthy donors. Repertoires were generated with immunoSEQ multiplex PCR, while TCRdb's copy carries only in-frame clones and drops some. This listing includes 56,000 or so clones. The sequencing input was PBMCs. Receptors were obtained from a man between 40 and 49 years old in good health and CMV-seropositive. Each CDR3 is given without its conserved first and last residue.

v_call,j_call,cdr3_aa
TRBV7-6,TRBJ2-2,ASSLELANTGELF
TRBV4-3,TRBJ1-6,ASSQGTGGFSPLH
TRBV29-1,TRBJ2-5,SVGTAPFQETQY
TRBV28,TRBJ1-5,ASSLGGKRQPGH
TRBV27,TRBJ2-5,ASSFDSTIQETQY
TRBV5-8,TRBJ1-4,ASAGQTAEKLF
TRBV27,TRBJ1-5,ASSFGHNSNQPQH
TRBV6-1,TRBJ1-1,ASSEEVGRDTEAF
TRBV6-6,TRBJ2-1,ASSQQGILWAEQF
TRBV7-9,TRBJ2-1,ASSYLRPGYNEQF
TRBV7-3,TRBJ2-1,ASSSSGRVVNEQF
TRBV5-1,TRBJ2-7,ASSQEGIYEQY
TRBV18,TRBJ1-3,ASSPGQGRNTIY
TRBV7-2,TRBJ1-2,ASTRALDGYT
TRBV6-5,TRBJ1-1,ASNLLGVTEAF
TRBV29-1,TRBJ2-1,SMGQGNEQF
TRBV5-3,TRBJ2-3,ARSHRDRDVFQY
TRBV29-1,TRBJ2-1,RGTSGSGNEQF
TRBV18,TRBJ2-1,ASSPPSGGRNEQF
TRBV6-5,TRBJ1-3,ASRPGTVSGNTIY
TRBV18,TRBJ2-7,ASSPGQVSQGEQY
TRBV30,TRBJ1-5,AWSPRLNQPQH
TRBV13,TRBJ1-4,ASSFRGEKLF
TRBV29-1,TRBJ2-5,SEDSLMGTQY
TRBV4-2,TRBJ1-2,ASSQGDRRDGYT
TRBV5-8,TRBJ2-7,ASGQRRGLSLDEQY
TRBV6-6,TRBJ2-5,ASSYSASGETQY
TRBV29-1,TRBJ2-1,SGDYSGRGNEQF